The next 16 T cell receptor beta chains were all read from a single sample in a study of blood T cell repertoires in COVID-19. Method: immunoSEQ multiplex PCR; TCRdb's copy keeps in-frame clones and lacks some. The sample yields about 220,000 clones, around 80% seen once. The sequenced sample was peripheral blood. These receptors were obtained from a human donor in a cohort sampled during active COVID-19.

The rearrangement uses TRBV3-1 (or the pseudogene TRBV3-2) and TRBJ2-1; 15 bases are shared with TRBD2. CDR3 length: 18 residues. The junction had 12 bases not matched to a gene; V was cut back by 3 bases and J by 9 bases. CDR1 LGHDT and CDR2 YNNKEL come from the germline V gene (reference sequence). The CDR3 DNA follows: TGTGCCAGCAGCCAGGGGGGACTAGCGGGAGGAAGTAGAGGTGAGCAGTTCTTC. It is translated as CASSQGGLAGGSRGEQFF.

The chain uses TRBV5-6 and TRBJ1-1, with D possibly being TRBD1 (5 bases). The CDR3 covers 14 residues. Between the trimmed V and J ends, which lost 0 bases and 5 bases, there was a span of 11 bases. Germline assignment: CDR1 SGHDT and CDR2 YYEEEE. The CDR3 sequence is CASSLVGARTEAFF. CDR3 bases: TGTGCCAGCAGCTTGGTTGGGGCGAGGACTGAAGCTTTCTTT.

This clone occurred a few times. The V and J genes are TRBV2 and TRBJ1-4; 9 positions agree with TRBD1. V lost 4 bases and J lost 4; bases outside the gene matches: 13. Germline-derived CDR1 and CDR2 are SNHLY and FYNNEI. This CDR3 comprises 18 residues. CDR3 coding DNA: TGTGCCAGCAGTGTGGCTTTTGGGAGGACAGGGGTTAATGAAAAACTGTTTTTT. It yields the protein CASSVAFGRTGVNEKLFF.

The V gene is TRBV4-3, the J gene TRBJ2-1; TRBD1 is a possible D gene (5 bases). Trimming pared 1 base from V and 10 bases from J, leaving 11 bases between. CDR1 is LGHNA and CDR2 is YSLEER in the germline V gene. The CDR3 runs 13 residues. CDR3 nucleotide sequence: TGCGCCAGCAGCCAAGGATATCACAGGGAGCAGTTCTTC. Its protein is CASSQGYHREQFF.

The chain is built from TRBV11-3 and TRBJ2-7, with TRBD2 identical over 7 bases. This CDR3 is 14 amino acids long. V dropped 2 bases and J dropped 2; count of bases not matched to a gene: 3. The germline V gene has CDR1 SGHNT and CDR2 YENEEA. This CDR3 reads CASSLSGTTYEQYF. Written as DNA, the CDR3 is TGTGCCAGCAGCTTAAGCGGGACGACCTACGAGCAGTACTTC.

The chain recombines TRBV7-9 with TRBJ2-1, with D possibly matching TRBD1 (6 bases). Germline assignment: CDR1 SEHNR and CDR2 FQNEAQ (reference sequence). Trimming removed 1 base at V and 7 bases at J, with 11 bases between. This CDR3 contains 14 residues. The CDR3 region is CASSLDRVSNEQFF. CDR3 coding DNA: TGTGCCAGCAGCTTAGACAGGGTGTCTAATGAGCAGTTCTTC.

The chain combines TRBV21-1 with TRBJ2-7; the table names TRBD1, a call not compared with the DNA. TRBV21-1 is deemed a pseudogene. The CDR3 covers 16 residues. CDR3 amino acids: CASSKSDRPMTYEQYF. The CDR3 DNA sequence: TGTGCCAGCAGCAAATCGGACAGGCCCATGACCTACGAGCAGTACTTC.

This clone turned up a few times. V gene TRBV7-2 combines with J gene TRBJ2-3; TRBD1 might be the D (6 bases). The CDR3 runs to 12 residues. Germline V gene data show CDR1 as SGHTA and CDR2 as FQGNSA. Trimming left V 8 bases short and J 5 bases short, with 11 bases between. CDR3 residues: CASVQGGDTQYF. The CDR3 nucleotides read TGTGCCAGCGTCCAAGGGGGAGATACGCAGTATTTT. Together with reference TRBV7-2 and TRBJ2-3, the CDR3 gives the full variable domain: GAGVSQSPSNKVTEKGKDVELRCDPISGHTALYWYRQSLGQGLEFLIYFQGNSAPDKSGLPSDRFSAERTGGSVSTLTIQRTQQEDSAVYLCASVQGGDTQYFGPGTRLTVL.

In its sample, this clone was seen a few times. The genes are TRBV11-2 and TRBJ2-1, with TRBD2 matching 7 bases. The V gene's germline CDR1 is SGHAT and CDR2 FQNNGV. This CDR3 is built from 13 residues. The trim removed 5 bases at V and 6 bases at J, leaving 4 bases unmatched. CDR3 coding DNA: TGTGCCAGCAGCAGCGGGGCCTTCAATGAGCAGTTCTTC. This codes for CASSSGAFNEQFF.

J is TRBJ1-1 and V is TRBV7-2; D uncertain. V lost 0 bases to trimming and J lost 2 bases, with 7 bases between them. The CDR3 spans 14 residues. Germline assignment: CDR1 SGHTA and CDR2 FQGNSA. CDR3 nucleotide sequence: TGTGCCAGCAGCTTAGCGGTAACTAACACTGAAGCTTTCTTT. This translates into CASSLAVTNTEAFF.

V gene TRBV7-9 combines with J gene TRBJ1-2; 9 bases agree with TRBD1. CDR1 is SEHNR, CDR2 FQNEAQ, per germline (reference sequence). The CDR3 extends over 14 amino acids. V was clipped by 6 bases and J by 2 bases; unmatched bases: 4. This CDR3 is CASSRDRANYGYTF. In DNA, the CDR3 is TGTGCCAGCAGTCGGGACAGGGCCAACTATGGCTACACCTTC.

The sample holds a few counts of this clone. The V call is TRBV2, the J call TRBJ2-7; tentatively, D is TRBD1 (6 bases). V was cut by 0 bases and J by 4 bases, with 10 bases left in between. Germline CDR1 is SNHLY and CDR2 is FYNNEI. This CDR3 is built from 14 residues. This CDR3 is CASSEAPGQYEQYF. The CDR3 DNA follows: TGTGCCAGCAGTGAAGCTCCTGGACAGTACGAGCAGTACTTC.

The chain carries TRBV6-5 and TRBJ1-2, with D possibly matching TRBD1 (6 bases). This CDR3 contains 14 residues. The germline V gene has CDR1 MNHEY and CDR2 SVGAGI. V dropped 7 bases and J dropped 4 bases, with 16 bases sitting between them. The CDR3 coding sequence is TGTGCCAGCACCCCTGAACAGGGTCTCTATGGCTACACCTTC. This gives the protein CASTPEQGLYGYTF.

The V call is TRBV11-2, the J call TRBJ2-7; 10 bases agree with TRBD2. This CDR3 is built from 17 residues. Germline-derived CDR1 and CDR2 are SGHAT and FQNNGV. Germline trimming cut 2 bases from V and 0 bases from J; bases unmatched to any gene: 7. The CDR3 reads CASSLLVASGGSYEQYF. In DNA form, the CDR3 reads TGTGCCAGCAGCTTATTGGTTGCTAGCGGGGGCTCCTACGAGCAGTACTTC.

V and J are TRBV3-1 (or the pseudogene TRBV3-2) and TRBJ2-5; 8 nucleotides line up with TRBD2. J gave up 4 bases and V 2 bases, and 9 bases lay outside the gene matches. The length of the CDR3 is 16 residues. From germline, CDR1 is LGHDT and CDR2 YNNKEL (reference sequence). The CDR3 bases are TGTGCCAGCAGCCAACGAGGAGCGGGAGAGCGAGAGACCCAGTACTTC. Protein product: CASSQRGAGERETQYF.

The V and J genes are TRBV30 and TRBJ2-7; D is unclear. Germline loops: CDR1 GTSNPN, CDR2 SVGIG (reference sequence). V shed 3 bases and J shed 0 bases, with 12 bases lying between them. This CDR3 has 14 amino acids. This CDR3 is CAWREVWSSYEQYF. DNA of the CDR3: TGTGCCTGGAGAGAAGTATGGAGCTCCTACGAGCAGTACTTC.